This entry features one TCR beta chain sequence. The data stem from a study of blood T cells in healthy people across ages. A second PCR, run for roughly 7 to 11 cycles, used a sample-barcoded 5' primer plus a J-beta primer mix. TCRdb redid the calling of the 5' RACE reads with MiXCR, one entry per CDR3 protein. The sample holds some 920,000 distinct CDR3 sequences, 45% to 60% seen once. Trimming shortened V by 0 bases and J by 1 base, and 8 bases separated the two germline ends. The germline V gene encodes CDR1 SGHRS and CDR2 YFSETQ. This CDR3 has 14 residues. The receptor was isolated from a woman aged 60-70 years in good health. The sequencing input was blood. The gene calls are TRBV5-1 and TRBJ2-7; D is unclear. In DNA form, the CDR3 reads TGCGCCAGCAGCTTGGACCAGGTTTCCTACGAGCAGTACTTC. Translated, it gives CASSLDQVSYEQYF.